Listed below are T cell receptor beta chains from one sample, sequenced in a study of blood T cell repertoires in COVID-19. Data came from immunoSEQ multiplex PCR; TCRdb stores just in-frame clones and leaves some out. The data hold 80,000 or so clones, with around 88% observed a single time. Sequenced material: peripheral blood. These receptors were obtained from a human donor in a cohort sampled during active COVID-19. The conserved cysteine and the conserved F or W are not part of the CDR3 here.

10,TRBJ2-5,TRBV12-1,ASTPLGETQY
14,TRBJ2-1,TRBV4-2,ASSQALAGGVNEQF
13,TRBJ2-5,TRBV3-1/TRBV3-2,ASSQDRRGGVTQY
13,TRBJ2-1,TRBV5-1,ASSLLSGSYNEQF
9,TRBJ2-1,TRBV6-5,ASSSSGLQF
11,TRBJ1-2,TRBV5-1,ASSSISGDGYT
12,TRBJ2-2,TRBV5-1,ASSLANGGAELF
12,TRBJ2-7,TRBV19,ASSIGFRTYEQY
9,TRBJ1-2,TRBV29-1,SVDANYGYT
14,TRBJ1-3,TRBV9,ASSTSGTVSGNTIY
12,TRBJ2-5,TRBV9,ASSARTGIETQY
13,TRBJ2-1,TRBV20-1,SASGVSGTYNEQF
12,TRBJ2-7,TRBV20-1,SASRLAGEDEQY
11,TRBJ2-1,TRBV7-2,ASSLGRYNEQF
15,TRBJ1-4,TRBV27,ASSLTGGGATNEKLF
13,TRBJ2-3,TRBV6-6,ASSWVGGNTDTQY
12,TRBJ1-6,TRBV5-1,ASSLAGYGSPLH
11,TRBJ2-5,TRBV28,ASSLTREETQY
13,TRBJ1-2,TRBV5-6,ASSLMADRNYGYT